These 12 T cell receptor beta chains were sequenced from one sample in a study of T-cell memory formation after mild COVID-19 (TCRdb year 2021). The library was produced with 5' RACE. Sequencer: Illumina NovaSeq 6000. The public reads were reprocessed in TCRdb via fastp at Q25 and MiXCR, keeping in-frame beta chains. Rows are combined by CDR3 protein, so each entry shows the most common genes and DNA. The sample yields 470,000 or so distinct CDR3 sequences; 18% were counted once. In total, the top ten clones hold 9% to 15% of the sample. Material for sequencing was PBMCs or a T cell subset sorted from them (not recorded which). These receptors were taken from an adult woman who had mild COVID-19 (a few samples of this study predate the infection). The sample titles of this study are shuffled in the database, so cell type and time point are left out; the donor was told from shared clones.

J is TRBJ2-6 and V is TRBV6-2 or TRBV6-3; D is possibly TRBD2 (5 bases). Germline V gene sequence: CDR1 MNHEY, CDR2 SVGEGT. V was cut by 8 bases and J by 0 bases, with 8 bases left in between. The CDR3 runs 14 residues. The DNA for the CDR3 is TGTGCCAGCTGGGAGTACTCTGGGGCCAACGTCCTGACTTTC. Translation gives CASWEYSGANVLTF.

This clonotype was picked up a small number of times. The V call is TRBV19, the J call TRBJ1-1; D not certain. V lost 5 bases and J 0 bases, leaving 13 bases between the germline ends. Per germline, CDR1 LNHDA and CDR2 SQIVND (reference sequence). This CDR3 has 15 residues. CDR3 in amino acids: CASSPQTTLNTEAFF. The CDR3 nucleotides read TGTGCCAGTAGTCCCCAGACGACCCTGAACACTGAAGCTTTCTTT.

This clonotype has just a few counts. This CDR3 reads CAWKGVGNEQFF. Written as DNA, the CDR3 is TGTGCCTGGAAGGGCGTTGGCAATGAGCAGTTCTTC. J is TRBJ2-1 and V is TRBV30; D uncertain. Germline V lookup: CDR1 GTSNPN, CDR2 SVGIG (reference sequence). The CDR3 spans 12 residues. V was pared by 4 bases and J by 6 bases, with 10 bases between.

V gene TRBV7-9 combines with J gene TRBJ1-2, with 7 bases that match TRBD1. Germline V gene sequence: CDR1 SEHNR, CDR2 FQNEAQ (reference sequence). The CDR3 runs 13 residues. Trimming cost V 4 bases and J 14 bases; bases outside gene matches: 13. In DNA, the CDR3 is TGTGCCAGCAGCTCTACCGGGCAGGGGGGCGAAACCTTC. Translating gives CASSSTGQGGETF.

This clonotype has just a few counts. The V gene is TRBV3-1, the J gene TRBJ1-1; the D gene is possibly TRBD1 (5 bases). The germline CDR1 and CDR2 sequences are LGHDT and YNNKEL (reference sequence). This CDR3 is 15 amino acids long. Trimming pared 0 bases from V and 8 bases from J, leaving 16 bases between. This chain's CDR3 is CASSQDAGSGGEAFF. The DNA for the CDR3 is TGTGCCAGCAGCCAAGACGCAGGGAGTGGCGGCGAAGCTTTCTTT.

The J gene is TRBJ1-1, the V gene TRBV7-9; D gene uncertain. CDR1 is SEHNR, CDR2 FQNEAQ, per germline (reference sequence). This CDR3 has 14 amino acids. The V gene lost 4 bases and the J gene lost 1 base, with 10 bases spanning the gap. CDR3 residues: CASSSTESNTEAFF. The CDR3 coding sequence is TGTGCCAGCAGCTCCACAGAATCGAACACTGAAGCTTTCTTT. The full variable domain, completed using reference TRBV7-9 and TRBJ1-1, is DTGVSQNPRHKITKRGQNVTFRCDPISEHNRLYWYRQTLGQGPEFLTYFQNEAQLEKSRLLSDRFSAERPKGSFSTLEIQRTEQGDSAMYLCASSSTESNTEAFFGQGTRLTVV.

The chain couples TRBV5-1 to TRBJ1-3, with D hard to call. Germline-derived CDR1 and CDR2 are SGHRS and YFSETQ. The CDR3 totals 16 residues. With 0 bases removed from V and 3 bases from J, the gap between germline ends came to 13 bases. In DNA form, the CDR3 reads TGCGCCAGCAGCTTGGAGTCCAGTGACTATGGAAACACCATATATTTT. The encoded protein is CASSLESSDYGNTIYF.

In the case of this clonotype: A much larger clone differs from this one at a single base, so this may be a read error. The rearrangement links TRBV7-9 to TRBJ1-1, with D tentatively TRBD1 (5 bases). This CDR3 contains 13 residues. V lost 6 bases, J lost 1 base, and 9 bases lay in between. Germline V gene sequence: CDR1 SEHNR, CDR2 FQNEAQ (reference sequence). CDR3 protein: CASRAGQNTEAFF. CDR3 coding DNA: TGTGCCAGCAGAGCCGGACAGAACACTGAAGCTTTCTTT.

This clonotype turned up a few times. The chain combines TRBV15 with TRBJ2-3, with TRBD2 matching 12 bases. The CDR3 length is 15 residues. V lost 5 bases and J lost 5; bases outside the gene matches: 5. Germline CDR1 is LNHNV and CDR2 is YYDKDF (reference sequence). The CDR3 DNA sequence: TGTGCCACCAGCGGGACTAGCGGGCGGGTAGATACGCAGTATTTT. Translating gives CATSGTSGRVDTQYF.

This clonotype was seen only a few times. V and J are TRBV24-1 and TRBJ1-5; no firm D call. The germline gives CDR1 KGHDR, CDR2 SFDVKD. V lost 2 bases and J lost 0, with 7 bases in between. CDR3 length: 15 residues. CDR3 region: CATSDWTGSNQPQHF. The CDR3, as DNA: TGTGCCACCAGTGATTGGACGGGTAGCAATCAGCCCCAGCATTTT.

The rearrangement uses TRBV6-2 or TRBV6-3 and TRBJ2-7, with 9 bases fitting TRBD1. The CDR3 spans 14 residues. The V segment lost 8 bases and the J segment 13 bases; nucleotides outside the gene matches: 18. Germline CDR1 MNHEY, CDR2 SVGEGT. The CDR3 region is CASGLGQGIPRPYF. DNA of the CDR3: TGTGCCAGCGGCCTAGGACAGGGGATCCCCCGGCCTTACTTC.

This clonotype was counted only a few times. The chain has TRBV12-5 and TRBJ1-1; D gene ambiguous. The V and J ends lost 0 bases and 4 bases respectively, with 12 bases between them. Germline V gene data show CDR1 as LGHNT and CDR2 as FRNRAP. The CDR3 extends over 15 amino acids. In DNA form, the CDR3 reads TGTGCTAGTGGTTTGGTAATTGGGCCGGGCACTGAAGCTTTCTTT. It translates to CASGLVIGPGTEAFF.